This TCR beta chain appears in the sequencing data of a study of molecular identifiers for immune sequencing clone quantification (dated by TCRdb to between 2018 and 2020). Notes on the research overall: For a replicate experiment, RNA from around 20,000 or 99,000 naive CD8 T cells was divided into five aliquots, of which four were sequenced. The study was a methods study using CD8 T cells to benchmark molecular-identifier clustering-based TCR repertoire sequencing (MIDCIRS) and TCR RNA copy counting.

This clonotype was counted many times. Its antigen specificity is not known. Nothing much larger sits one base from this clone, and base qualities are not available. The library was prepared using PCR. For sequencing, an Illumina HiSeq 4000 was employed. Bulk TCR libraries were made following a previously described method, with the TCR primers given in Table S5. The Qiagen AllPrep DNA/RNA kit was used to purify total RNA. Before analysis, reads from multiple sequencing runs of one library were combined. In the original analysis: Reads were retained only if their TCR constant sequence matched exactly, and those retained reads were trimmed to 150 nt and grouped according to their 12-nt molecular barcodes. Reads inside each barcode group were sub-clustered using a 15% Levenshtein threshold, and a quality-weighted consensus sequence was constructed for each RNA molecule. Non-functional sequences were filtered out, along with any lower-count sequence sitting one edit away from another sequence. Based on a fit of two negative binomial distributions, barcode sub-clusters having less than 20% of the maximum read count were discarded. Using fastp trimming at Q25 and MiXCR clonotype assembly, TCRdb reanalyzed the public sequencing data and kept in-frame beta chains. Identical CDR3 proteins give one entry, which carries the most common genes and DNA. Clone size and V and J calls follow TCRdb, not the original study. The sample includes approximately 670,000 distinct CDR3 sequences, with about 20% observed a single time. The ten largest clones capture 0.85% of the sample.

General conclusions and limits of the study: In CMV-specific effector cells, clones with more than 20 RNA copies contained over 98% of molecules, whereas in naive cells such clones contained under 1% of molecules. Spiked-in Jurkat TCR RNA equivalent to a single cell was reported to be detectable even among approximately 900,000 naive CD8 T cells. Spiked-in Jurkat TCR RNA (roughly 10 copies' worth), which is not part of the donor repertoire, was contained in the naive libraries. About three recovered TCR RNA copies per cell were obtained by modeling, versus around 9.8 by digital PCR, implying a capture efficiency of about 30%. Identical TCR molecules sharing a barcode could cause highly expanded clone sizes to be underestimated. Without barcode sub-clustering, chimeric consensus sequences inflated TCR diversity; chimeras reached as high as 47%.

Clipping removes 6 bases from V and 4 bases from J, with 4 as the unmatched junction base count. CDR1 and CDR2 are read off the germline V gene as MNHEY and SVGAGI. CDR3 length: 14 amino acids, cysteine to phenylalanine. Just the 42-base CDR3 DNA is kept, in frame starting at base 1. Libraries of naive CD8 T cells were built from approximately 20,000 to 1,000,000 sorted cells, with 10%, 30% or 50% of the purified RNA used. Naive CD8 T cells, defined as CD8+CD4-CCR7+CD45RA+, were FACS-sorted into RLT Plus buffer on a BD FACSAria II. To test detection sensitivity, Jurkat RNA equal to fewer than 13 TCR copies was added to samples of roughly 18,000-1,100,000 naive CD8 T cells. CD8 T cells were enriched using RosetteSep CD8+ T Cell Enrichment Cocktail and Ficoll-Paque, and the enriched cells then underwent ACK red cell lysis.

This sequence originates from a human donor in good health. Some libraries in this study had Jurkat cell RNA spiked in. Specimen: naive CD8+ T cells from blood, with Jurkat cell RNA spiked in. Reading the label with the study, this specimen's cell subset or site is: FACS-sorted CD8+CD4-CCR7+CD45RA+ naive T cells. Recombination linked TRBV6-5 to TRBJ2-2, with 8 central nucleotides matching TRBD2. Read as DNA, the sequence is TGTGCCAGCAGAGGACTAGCTCTCACCGGGGAGCTGTTTTTT. This is translated as CASRGLALTGELFF.